The sequence of this T cell receptor beta chain was determined in a study of shared clonotypes between healthy human individuals. The repertoire was sequenced with immunoSEQ multiplex PCR; TCRdb's copy has only in-frame clones and lacks some. The sample yields more than 550,000 clones, 72% seen once. This clonotype was obtained from a woman in her 30s in good health. What was sequenced was memory CD4+ T cells sorted from blood. Subset described: CD45RA-negative fraction.

The chain's CDR3 is CASGGPSSTDTQYF. CDR3 DNA: TGTGCCAGTGGAGGGCCTAGCTCTACAGATACGCAGTATTTT. J is TRBJ2-3 and V is TRBV25-1, with D possibly being TRBD2 (6 bases). With 9 bases removed from V and 3 bases from J, the gap between germline ends came to 16 bases. CDR3 length equals 14 residues. The germline V gene has CDR1 MGHDK and CDR2 SYGVNS.